The clone carrying this TCR beta chain was seen many times. Its antigen is still unknown. The data were taken from a study of T cells in Graves' hyperthyroidism and ophthalmopathy. Notes on the study in general: Stable hyperthyroidism was separated from ophthalmopathy by a model based on 13 V-J features.

The V gene end was trimmed by 6 bases and the J gene end by 5 bases; junction bases not matched to a gene: 6. The CDR3 consists of 14 residues. Germline-derived CDR1 and CDR2 are SGHAT and FQNNGV. Newly diagnosed hyperthyroidism patients aged 18 to 65 years had disease lasting under 2 months. Isolation of PBMCs was performed on around 9.3 ml fresh peripheral blood. From RNA transcripts, TCR beta CDR3 regions were amplified. Initially, a first-round RT-PCR of the TCR CDR3 employed the HTBI primer set. TCRdb passed the multiplex PCR reads through MiXCR, listing each CDR3 protein once. The sample has about 580,000 distinct CDR3 sequences, around 14% seen once.

The sample was blood. The chain recombines TRBV11-2 with TRBJ2-3, with 9 bases fitting TRBD2. The TCR comes from a woman aged 30 to 39 with Graves' hyperthyroidism that later progressed to Graves' ophthalmopathy. CDR3 sequence (DNA): TGTGCCAGCAGGGCGGGAGGGCCAGGAGATACGCAGTATTTT. This codes for CASRAGGPGDTQYF.